Described below is a single T cell receptor (beta chain) sequence and its context. It has no known antigen specificity. No qualities accompany the bases; no much larger clone lies one base away. The V and J ends are trimmed by 0 bases and 1 base, leaving 6 bases between them. The CDR1 and CDR2 encoded by the germline V gene (reference sequence) are MNHEY and SMNVEV. There are 14 amino acids in the CDR3, from cysteine to phenylalanine inclusive. This entry keeps only the CDR3 DNA: 42 bases, framed from base 1. The cohort consisted of 650 to 700 healthy bone marrow donors. At the time of sampling, every cohort member was nominally healthy, though immune exposures that went unrecorded were likely present. The donor was CMV seronegative and belonged to the group of over 300 seronegative cohort members. A peripheral blood sample was provided by each donor, and peripheral blood mononuclear cells were used for TCR beta sequencing. Genomic DNA extraction from the blood cell samples was performed with the Qiagen DNeasy Blood Extraction Kit.

To prepare the library, the immunoSEQ multiplex PCR assay was applied. For the multiplex PCR, a mixture combining 60 forward primers for TCR Vbeta segments and 13 reverse primers for TCR Jbeta segments was used. A multiplex PCR assay on genomic DNA amplified the CDR3 region of rearranged TCR beta genes. Amplified TCR beta libraries were sequenced as 87-base-pair reads on the Illumina HiSeq System. As for how the authors treated the data: A later analysis counted about 80 million unique TCR beta chains across the 666 repertoires, and some 11 million of these chains were shared by at least two donors. Raw reads were error-corrected and collapsed into unique sequences by a nearest-neighbor algorithm in which closely related sequences were merged to remove PCR and sequencing errors. V, D and J gene segments were assigned by aligning CDR3 sequences to IMGT reference sequences. For a sequence to be retained, at least a six-nucleotide match to both a V gene segment and a J gene segment was required. A rearrangement was called productive if the CDR3 had no stop codons and remained in frame with V and J, and every other rearrangement was called non-productive. CDR3 was defined according to IMGT convention as the region running from the second conserved V-encoded cysteine to the conserved J-encoded phenylalanine. The earlier analysis of about 500 of the donors excluded sequences that lacked an unambiguous match to a single V gene segment. An earlier analysis of just under 600 of the donors called V segments functional above 56.7% productive rearrangements and segregating when the between-donor standard deviation exceeded 5%. A statistical classification framework was developed to diagnose cytomegalovirus status using the catalog of TCR beta chain sequences. In a later analysis, TCR nucleotide sequences were compared against IMGT/GENE-DB human TR gene sequences so that V and J genes could be assigned. Using the TCRdist pipeline, a later analysis assigned CDR3 sequences along with most-parsimonious VDJ recombination scenarios. In a later analysis, every TCR beta chain was defined by the combination of its CDR3 amino acid sequence and its V-gene family, and reads without a unique V-gene family were dropped. In a later analysis, fewer than 650 highly shared, low-generation-probability nucleotide sequences were removed to address suspected cross-contamination and a sequencing artifact. For each public chain, a later analysis derived a clonal expansion index from normalized ranks of inferred template counts within each repertoire. In a later analysis, generation probabilities were computed with a VDJ recombination model fitted to out-of-frame rearrangements, and the resulting probabilities were checked against IGoR. In a later analysis, hypergeometric tests were used to score TCR-TCR, TCR-HLA and TCR-CMV co-occurrence, with a repertoire-size bias correction applied to TCR pairs. To estimate false discovery rates, a later analysis permuted the HLA or CMV assignments 20 times. In a later analysis, co-occurring TCRs were grouped with DBSCAN, and TCRdist sequence similarity was added when clustering was performed within HLA-allele-positive subsets. Repertoires with fewer than 30,000 or more than 120,000 public chains, plus five repertoires with anomalous nucleotide sharing, were excluded from co-occurrence clustering. TCRdb retrieved this table from immuneACCESS and kept in-frame rearrangements only. Not all clones are present; in checked studies, unresolved V genes account for under half, and no reason is known for the remainder. V, J and clone size were drawn from that table, and D and trimming were deduced from the DNA. For this sample there are roughly 100,000 clones; around 80% appear just once. About 2.2% of the sample is in the top ten clones.

The entry originates in a study of cytomegalovirus exposure and HLA in healthy donors (dated by TCRdb to about 2017). Looking at the study overall: An earlier analysis of approximately 550 of the donors reported roughly 300 Gb of sequence data and 100 million to 140 million unique TCR beta sequences from some 180 million T cells. Roughly 300 gigabases of sequencing data and around 87 million unique TCR sequences were included in an early release covering roughly 600 HLA-typed donors. The genetic ancestry cluster associated with self-reported Caucasian donors included around 76% of the 398 genotyped donors. The study was designed to test whether signatures of past pathogen exposure could be identified by cataloging public T cell receptors. Using immunosequencing, the study profiled T cell repertoires from approximately 700 subjects and related those repertoires to cytomegalovirus serostatus. Along with the approximately 650-subject first cohort, a separate validation cohort of over a hundred different subjects was used. To predict cytomegalovirus infection status, the study brought together high-throughput TCR immunosequencing, statistical association of individual TCRs with disease status, and machine learning. A later analysis re-analyzed previously published TCR beta repertoires from about 600 donors and added high-resolution HLA genotyping to study TCR occurrence patterns. Rather than drawing on any new phenotypic data, the later analysis identified candidate immune exposures from TCR beta sequences and the way those sequences occurred across donors. In an earlier analysis of 587 of the donors, high-throughput TCR beta sequencing was used to judge whether each TCR beta V gene segment behaved as functional or pseudogenic. Donor age, sex, ethnicity and CMV serostatus were compiled alongside the repertoire data. A later genetic analysis used genome-wide SNP genotypes for about three fifths of the 666 donors, treating that subset as a discovery cohort. Every discovery cohort repertoire had been produced on one sequencing platform. HLA typing included class I and class II loci at four-digit resolution. The number of donors typed differed by locus, with roughly 629-640 for A, B, C, DRB1 and DQB1, around 560 for DQA1, over 600 for DPA1, and roughly 450 for DPB1. Several DR-DQ haplotypes were treated as single units for association and clustering because of strong linkage in the cohort. Among roughly 400 genotyped donors of the cohort, an average of approximately 220,000 unique TCR beta nucleotide sequences was sequenced per donor, of which roughly 17% were non-productive.

Results the study describes overall, beyond this receptor: Correlated functional status among segregating V segments might be attributable to linkage disequilibrium, but an unknown experimental factor could not be ruled out. According to a later analysis, most CMV-associated TCR beta chains appeared to be HLA-restricted, and the HLA associations seemed to be driven largely by CMV exposure. A later analysis associated about 17,000 TCR beta sequences with specific HLA alleles at a false discovery rate of 0.05. Across donors, most TCR sequences were observed very rarely, whereas some public TCRs were present in many individuals. Because counts were too low, more than 15 rarely observed V segments, including chromosome 9 orphons, were left out of the earlier analysis of some 640 of the donors. Because some donors lacked HLA typing at each locus, the association tests relied only on the typed subset. In a later genetic analysis, a missense DCLRE1C variant was associated with V-gene and J-gene trimming of TCR beta chains, and the association was replicated in an independent cohort. In an earlier analysis of 500 to 650 of the donors, most TCR beta V segments appeared in productive rearrangements about 90% or about 30% of the time, broadly matching IMGT annotations. In a later analysis, HLA-associated TCR beta chains were found to be more clonally expanded and to have lower generation probabilities than equally common non-associated chains. A cluster of highly shared sequence variants was judged likely to represent a technical artifact of the sequencing pipeline. Cytomegalovirus status was reported to be diagnosed by the classifier with high specificity and sensitivity in both the original and validation cohorts. A further reported finding was that TCR beta sequences accurately predicted the HLA-A and HLA-B alleles for most subjects in the first cohort. The authors suggested that the approach could potentially be generalized to other disease states and immunological phenotypes. The study gave a list of about 160 TCR beta chains associated with cytomegalovirus. In a later analysis, TCR association rates were found to vary across HLA loci, with the most associated TCRs seen for DRB1 alleles and the fewest for HLA-C alleles. Several of the top co-occurrence clusters appeared to be linked to parvovirus B19, influenza, CMV and Epstein-Barr virus, according to a later analysis. The cohort was sequenced for TCR beta chains only, and without alpha or paired-chain data the features that could be detected were limited. Sequencing depth was assumed to be roughly uniform across donors in the presence/absence analyses, though that assumption may not hold. Some IMGT-functional V segments, including TRBV6-2 and TRBV6-3, could not be told apart with the 87-base-pair reads, so those segments were excluded. According to a later genetic analysis, donors in an Asian-associated ancestry cluster had fewer N-insertions in productive TCRs than the approximately 710-donor mean. In vitro tests confirmed that a few of the cytomegalovirus-associated TCR beta chains recognize cytomegalovirus antigens. For the cohort, immune exposure information was limited to CMV serostatus. When HLA alleles, especially DR and DQ, strongly co-occurred, TCR associations were difficult to assign to individual alleles.

This clonotype originated in a young man in good health and CMV-seronegative. The material sequenced was PBMCs. In this chain, TRBV27 is recombined with TRBJ1-1, with the D gene call left open. Here is the DNA: TGTGCCAGCAGTTTATCGCCGGGGAACACTGAAGCTTTCTTT. Its coded protein is CASSLSPGNTEAFF.